Below, 27 T cell receptor beta chains from the same sample are listed, as sequenced in a study of tissue T cells after allogeneic stem cell transplantation. The data were produced by immunoSEQ multiplex PCR, yet TCRdb's version contains in-frame clones alone and is incomplete. The profile covers about 43,000 clones, with over 85% appearing a single time and 3.8% taken by the ten largest. Sequencing used blood, obtained before transplantation. Source of these receptors: a woman aged 40-69 years who later had graft-versus-host disease after an allogeneic stem cell transplant.

J is TRBJ2-3 and V is TRBV9; weak D call: TRBD2 (5 bases). Trimming shortened V by 0 bases and J by 4 bases, and 12 bases separated the two germline ends. Germline-derived CDR1 and CDR2 are SGDLS and YYNGEE. CDR3 length: 15 residues. For the CDR3, the DNA is TGTGCCAGCAGCGTAGAAGCGGCCCACCCAGATACGCAGTATTTT. Translating gives CASSVEAAHPDTQYF. The entire variable domain, with the rest obtained from reference TRBV9 and TRBJ2-3, is as follows: DSGVTQTPKHLITATGQRVTLRCSPRSGDLSVYWYQQSLDQGLQFLIQYYNGEERAKGNILERFSAQQFPDLHSELNLSSLELGDSALYFCASSVEAAHPDTQYFGPGTRLTVL.

This clone has only a few counts. The V gene is TRBV5-1, the J gene TRBJ2-4; the match to TRBD1 covers 9 bases. There are 13 residues in the CDR3. CDR1 and CDR2 (germline): SGHRS, YFSETQ. V lost 4 bases, J lost 7 bases, and 3 bases stayed unmatched. The DNA for the CDR3 is TGCGCCAGCAGCCTGGACAGGGGCAACATTCAGTACTTC. Amino acids: CASSLDRGNIQYF.

V usage is TRBV23-1 and J usage is TRBJ2-7, with D uncertain. TRBV23-1 is classed as an ORF, of uncertain function. V was cut by 10 bases and J by 4 bases, with 11 bases left in between. The CDR3 has 11 amino acids. The DNA for the CDR3 is TGCGCCAAGGGCGGTTCGTACGAGCAGTACTTC. Its translation: CAKGGSYEQYF.

The DNA for the CDR3 is TGTGCCAGCAGTGAATGGGCCGGGTCGGAGCAGTTCTTC. Its protein product is CASSEWAGSEQFF. The chain employs TRBV6-1 and TRBJ2-1; D gene uncertain. CDR1 is MNHNS and CDR2 is SASEGT in the germline V gene. This CDR3 is built from 13 residues. The V end lost 2 bases, the J end lost 10 bases, and 12 bases lay between the germline ends.

The rearrangement joins TRBV19 to TRBJ2-5; tentative D call: TRBD2 (6 bases). CDR3 length: 15 residues. The V gene's germline CDR1 is LNHDA and CDR2 SQIVND (reference sequence). V lost 4 bases to trimming and J lost 5 bases, with 17 bases between them. CDR3 residues: CASSRTGTGRETQYF. CDR3 DNA: TGTGCCAGTAGTAGAACCGGGACTGGCCGGGAGACCCAGTACTTC.

As DNA, the CDR3 is TGTGCCAGCAGCCCCAGCGGGAGAAGCACCGGGGAGCTGTTTTTT. Residues: CASSPSGRSTGELFF. J is TRBJ2-2 and V is TRBV3-1 (or the pseudogene TRBV3-2), with 8 bases aligning to TRBD2. V lost 4 bases, J lost 4 bases, and 5 bases stayed unmatched. Germline assignment: CDR1 LGHDT and CDR2 YNNKEL (reference sequence). The CDR3 runs to 15 residues.

This chain uses TRBV30 with TRBJ2-5, with 7 bases matching TRBD1. CDR1 is GTSNPN, CDR2 SVGIG, per germline (reference sequence). The CDR3 spans 16 residues. Trimming at V came to 0 bases and at J to 1 base, leaving 8 bases not matched to a gene. CDR3 loop: CAWSVKGQPTQETQYF. CDR3 DNA sequence: TGTGCCTGGAGTGTAAAGGGACAGCCAACCCAAGAGACCCAGTACTTC.

The chain couples TRBV9 to TRBJ2-1; 7 positions match TRBD1. CDR1 and CDR2 from the germline V gene are SGDLS and YYNGEE. The CDR3 loop spans 15 amino acids. V trimming: 4 bases; J trimming: 0 bases; junction bases outside the gene matches: 4. The CDR3 nucleotides are TGTGCCAGCAGCCGACAGGGAAGCTCCTACAATGAGCAGTTCTTC. Translating gives CASSRQGSSYNEQFF.

This chain uses TRBV6-2 or TRBV6-3 with TRBJ1-2; D unclear. The germline gives CDR1 MNHEY, CDR2 SVGEGT. V was pared by 1 base and J by 6 bases, with 12 bases between. The CDR3 is made up of 14 amino acids. The CDR3 DNA follows: TGTGCCAGCAGTTACTTGGGAAAGAAGAATGGCTACACCTTC. Translation gives CASSYLGKKNGYTF.

This rearrangement joins TRBV7-9 to TRBJ1-2; 8 positions agree with TRBD1. The CDR3 sequence is 15 residues long. J was trimmed by 0 bases and V by 3 bases; bases with no gene match: 3. In germline, CDR1 is SEHNR, CDR2 FQNEAQ (reference sequence). CDR3: CASSLPQGANYGYTF. The CDR3 DNA sequence: TGTGCCAGCAGCTTGCCACAGGGGGCTAACTATGGCTACACCTTC.

This clone was counted a single time. The rearrangement joins TRBV28 to TRBJ2-5; 9 positions match TRBD2. Germline V gives CDR1 MDHEN, CDR2 SYDVKM. The CDR3 spans 19 residues. The junction had 20 bases not matched to a gene; V was cut back by 3 bases and J by 6 bases. The CDR3 bases are TGTGCCAGCAGTTTCGGTATAAGGTCGGGACTAGCTCTTGTGAAGACCCAGTACTTC. Its translation: CASSFGIRSGLALVKTQYF.

The CDR3 DNA follows: TGCGCCAGCAGTCAATCCGGGAGCGCTAGCGGGAGAAATACGCAGTATTTT. Residues: CASSQSGSASGRNTQYF. The V gene is TRBV23-1, the J gene TRBJ2-3; 10 bases align to TRBD2. TRBV23-1 falls under the ORF class, with uncertain function. This CDR3 contains 17 residues. Trimming at V came to 0 bases and at J to 7 bases, leaving 10 bases not matched to a gene.

The CDR3 DNA follows: TGCGCCAGCAGCCGAGCAACTGGCGCAGTCTTGGGGGGCTACACCTTC. It translates to CASSRATGAVLGGYTF. The chain couples TRBV4-1 to TRBJ1-2; no clear D gene. The CDR3 covers 16 residues. The V end lost 4 bases, the J end lost 8 bases, and 23 bases lay between the germline ends. Germline assignment: CDR1 MGHRA and CDR2 YSYEKL.

Remarks on this clone: The identical CDR3 is also encoded by other nucleotide sequences in the sample. V and J are TRBV4-2 and TRBJ2-1, with a possible D match to TRBD2 (6 bases). V shed 0 bases and J shed 1 base, with 10 bases lying between them. The CDR3 has 16 amino acids. The germline V gene has CDR1 LGHNA and CDR2 YNFKEQ. This chain's CDR3 is CASSQDRAGSYNEQFF. The CDR3 DNA is TGTGCCAGCAGCCAAGACCGAGCGGGTTCCTACAATGAGCAGTTCTTC.

This clone was counted a few times. The chain employs TRBV3-1 (or the pseudogene TRBV3-2) and TRBJ2-5; 9 bases map to TRBD1. Germline lookup yields CDR1 LGHDT and CDR2 YNNKEL (reference sequence). The CDR3 has 17 amino acids. Unmatched junction bases numbered 7, after V lost 0 bases and J lost 2 bases. CDR3 loop: CASSQDQVGTGQETQYF. CDR3 sequence (DNA): TGTGCCAGCAGCCAAGATCAAGTCGGGACAGGGCAAGAGACCCAGTACTTC.

The chain couples TRBV5-4 to TRBJ2-7; D is possibly TRBD2 (6 bases). The V gene's germline CDR1 is SGHNT and CDR2 YYREEE (reference sequence). The ends were cut back, 3 bases at V and 3 bases at J, with 13 bases in the middle. This CDR3 contains 14 residues. CDR3 region: CASSWGTGVYEQYF. CDR3 sequence (DNA): TGTGCCAGCAGCTGGGGGACGGGAGTCTACGAGCAGTACTTC.

The chain is built from TRBV5-1 and TRBJ1-2; 9 positions agree with TRBD1. The trim removed 5 bases at V and 4 bases at J, leaving 12 bases unmatched. The germline gives CDR1 SGHRS, CDR2 YFSETQ. CDR3 length: 16 amino acids. The DNA of the CDR3 is TGCGCCAGCAGTCGTCCCGGGACAGGGTCGGCCTATGGCTACACCTTC. Encoded protein: CASSRPGTGSAYGYTF.

The rearrangement links TRBV7-9 to TRBJ1-1; no clear D gene. V lost 2 bases to trimming and J lost 1 base, with 11 bases between them. Germline values: CDR1 SEHNR, CDR2 FQNEAQ (reference sequence). The CDR3 loop spans 15 amino acids. The CDR3 DNA is TGTGCCAGCAGCTTAATGCGTGGAGGGAACACTGAAGCTTTCTTT. The encoded protein is CASSLMRGGNTEAFF.

V gene TRBV7-3 combines with J gene TRBJ2-1; no clear D. CDR3 length: 14 residues. Per germline, CDR1 SGHTA and CDR2 FQGTGA. Trimming stripped 3 bases from V and 9 bases from J, with 15 bases between. CDR3 sequence reads: CASSFLGGRGEQFF. The DNA for the CDR3 is TGTGCCAGCAGCTTTCTAGGTGGACGTGGTGAGCAGTTCTTC. The full variable domain, rest sourced from reference TRBV7-3 and TRBJ2-1, is GAGVSQTPSNKVTEKGKYVELRCDPISGHTALYWYRQSLGQGPEFLIYFQGTGAADDSGLPNDRFFAVRPEGSVSTLKIQRTERGDSAVYLCASSFLGGRGEQFFGPGTRLTVL.

This clone was found a few times. The chain couples TRBV27 to TRBJ2-5; D is unclear. CDR3 size: 11 residues. Trimming removed 6 bases from V and 5 bases from J, with 7 bases in between. CDR1 and CDR2 (germline): MNHEY, SMNVEV (reference sequence). CDR3 protein: CASRVGETQYF. DNA for the CDR3: TGTGCCAGCAGAGTTGGGGAGACCCAGTACTTC.

This clone was counted between two and nine times. This chain connects TRBV7-9 to TRBJ1-2; weak D call: TRBD1 (5 bases). The V end was cut by 1 base, the J end by 6 bases, with 12 bases between. The CDR3 covers 14 residues. CDR1 is SEHNR and CDR2 is FQNEAQ in the germline V gene (reference sequence). Here the CDR3 reads CASSLVTDSHGYTF. CDR3 sequence (DNA): TGTGCCAGCAGCTTAGTAACAGACAGTCATGGCTACACCTTC.

The chain recombines TRBV27 with TRBJ2-1; 10 nucleotides line up with TRBD2. V trimming: 2 bases; J trimming: 5 bases; junction bases outside the gene matches: 15. CDR1 and CDR2 (germline): MNHEY, SMNVEV (reference sequence). The CDR3 sequence is 19 residues long. CDR3 region: CASSLKSSGSLVPDNEQFF. The CDR3 DNA reads as TGTGCCAGCAGTTTAAAGTCTAGCGGGAGCTTGGTTCCAGACAATGAGCAGTTCTTC.

The chain links TRBV27 to TRBJ2-7, with 7 bases fitting TRBD1. The CDR3 has 15 amino acids. V lost 6 bases and J lost 2; bases outside the gene matches: 10. The germline V gene encodes CDR1 MNHEY and CDR2 SMNVEV (reference sequence). DNA for the CDR3: TGTGCCAGCAGCCTATCCGGGACAGCGACCTACGAGCAGTACTTC. As protein: CASSLSGTATYEQYF.

The chain is built from TRBV12-3 or TRBV12-4 and TRBJ2-2; D gene unclear. V shed 3 bases and J shed 6 bases, with 5 bases lying between them. This CDR3 comprises 12 residues. CDR3 in amino acids: CASSFLAGELFF. In DNA form, the CDR3 reads TGTGCCAGCAGTTTCCTGGCCGGGGAGCTGTTTTTT.

V usage is TRBV6-5 and J usage is TRBJ2-1; 8 bases line up with TRBD2. Germline lookup yields CDR1 MNHEY and CDR2 SVGAGI. Unmatched junction bases numbered 6, after V lost 7 bases and J lost 7 bases. The CDR3 consists of 13 residues. CDR3 DNA: TGTGCCAGCAAAGGAGCGGGAGTGAATGAGCAGTTCTTC. Encoded protein: CASKGAGVNEQFF.

This clone was picked up a small number of times. In the same sample, other DNA sequences code for this CDR3. The chain combines TRBV28 with TRBJ2-7; 13 bases map to TRBD2. The CDR3 has 15 residues. Germline-derived CDR1 and CDR2 are MDHEN and SYDVKM. Unmatched junction bases numbered 5, after V lost 6 bases and J lost 3 bases. The CDR3 nucleotides read TGTGCCAGCAGCCGAGGGACTAGCGGGGACTACGAGCAGTACTTC. It yields the protein CASSRGTSGDYEQYF.

The V and J genes are TRBV7-2 and TRBJ2-3; either TRBD1 or TRBD2 may supply D (5 bases each). V lost 4 bases, J lost 1 base, and 9 bases lay in between. CDR1 SGHTA and CDR2 FQGNSA come from the germline V gene. This CDR3 spans 14 amino acids. The CDR3: CASSSGRGTDTQYF. The CDR3 coding sequence is TGTGCCAGCAGCTCGGGACGCGGCACAGATACGCAGTATTTT.